Given below is one TCR beta chain in context. The study reverse transcribed the entire isolated RNA, so it sequenced expressed TCRB transcripts. The data were produced by immunoSEQ multiplex PCR, yet TCRdb's version contains in-frame clones alone and is incomplete. Of about 150,000 clones listed, 7.5% to 10% are singletons. This specimen comes from a study of beta chain features in type 1 diabetes. The trim removed 3 bases at V and 3 bases at J, leaving 7 bases unmatched. The CDR3 has 15 residues. Germline CDR1 KGHSH, CDR2 LQKENI. On average, the one heparinised blood draw given by each donor was around 110 mL.

The origin of this receptor is a woman under 30 in good health. V usage is TRBV18 and J usage is TRBJ2-5; TRBD1 matches at 7 bases. Material: central memory CD4+ T cells from blood. CDR3 nucleotides: TGTGCCAGCTCACCCTTAACACAGGGGAAAGAGACCCAGTACTTC. Its translation: CASSPLTQGKETQYF.